The entry that follows covers one T cell receptor beta chain sequence. Its cognate antigen is unknown. The sample is drawn from a study of a mutant IDH1 vaccine in newly diagnosed glioma. Study details: Treated patients had a mean age of about 44 years and a sex split that was roughly 60% male and approximately 40% female. Before enrollment, the patients had been treated with radiotherapy alone, temozolomide alone, or both together. Most of them had received both.

Time point in this sample: baseline, week 1 (first vaccination visit). As to treatment: pre-vaccination baseline after standard-of-care therapy. CDR3 size: 15 residues. V lost 4 bases to trimming and J lost 5 bases; unmatched junction nucleotides: 7. In germline, CDR1 is MNHEY, CDR2 SVGAGI. The method was immunoSEQ multiplex PCR; TCRdb's version includes in-frame clones alone and lacks a portion of them. The sample includes approximately 54,000 clones, approximately 78% of them seen just once. Findings and caveats of the study: Pseudoprogression seemed unrelated to changes in top peripheral T cell clonotypes. In approximately 92% of patients, immune responses induced by the vaccine occurred.

The clonotype originates from a man aged 18 to 29 with glioma. This material consisted of PBMCs, taken from a glioma patient treated with radiotherapy, temozolomide or both. The J gene is TRBJ1-5, the V gene TRBV6-5; 8 bases are shared with TRBD1. CDR3 amino acids: CASSSNRGWDQPQHF. CDR3 bases: TGTGCCAGCAGTTCAAACAGGGGGTGGGATCAGCCCCAGCATTTT.